The subject of this entry is one T cell receptor beta chain. What it recognizes is unknown. The data are from a study of vaccination effects on CD4 cells after COVID-19. In the study overall: Post-vaccine sample collection fell at a median of 72 days after the second dose.

Using immunoSEQ multiplex PCR, the repertoire was profiled, and TCRdb retains in-frame clones only, with some absent. The data contain roughly 23,000 clones, approximately 77% of them seen just once; the ten biggest clones take up roughly 10%. Before sequencing, viral peptide pools were used by the ViraFEST assay to expand antigen-specific CD4+ T cells. Isolation of CD4+ T cells took place after less than twelve days of culture. Every participant took two doses of the BNT162b2 or mRNA-1273 vaccine. Vaccine recipients, nucleocapsid antibody negative, had no prior SARS-CoV-2 infection. The source is a human donor who received a COVID-19 vaccine. Sample: CD4+ T cells from PBMCs cultured with HCoV-NL63 spike peptides, taken after COVID-19 vaccination.

The CDR3 is CASSLAGSLAGIQYF. The CDR3 region has the DNA TGCGCCAGCAGCTTGGCCGGGAGCCTAGCAGGCATTCAGTACTTC. The V and J genes are TRBV5-1 and TRBJ2-4, with D perhaps matching TRBD2 (6 bases). The CDR3 runs 15 residues. Looked up from germline, CDR1 is SGHRS and CDR2 is YFSETQ. V was shortened by 0 bases and J by 9 bases, with 16 bases between the two germline ends.